The T cell receptor (beta chain) under discussion was sequenced for a study of blood T cell repertoires in COVID-19. Original data processing: Amplification from reference gene primers served as the basis for estimated nucleated cell counts. Clones were sequenced by immunoSEQ multiplex PCR, and TCRdb holds only the in-frame ones, with some missing. V and J calls and clone size are those listed in that table; D and trimming were worked out from the DNA. The table lists about 180,000 clones, 80% to 90% of them singletons. The ends were cut back, 7 bases at V and 10 bases at J, with 11 bases in the middle. The CDR3 covers 11 residues.

The TCR was taken from a man aged 18 to 30 who had recovered from COVID-19. Source material: peripheral blood. The chain joins TRBV12-3 or TRBV12-4 to TRBJ2-1; D may be TRBD2 (6 bases). CDR3 region: CASTFSGEQFF. The CDR3 DNA follows: TGTGCCAGCACCTTTAGCGGAGAGCAGTTCTTC.